The rows below give T cell receptor beta chains drawn from one sample of a study of type 1 and type 2 diabetes patients. Each CDR3 protein gets one entry after TCRdb re-called the multiplex PCR reads with MiXCR. The sample holds about 290,000 distinct CDR3 sequences, more than 45% seen once. The sequenced sample consisted of peripheral blood mononuclear cells (PBMCs). The receptors were gathered from a man aged 18 to 30 with type 2 diabetes. The CDR3 runs from the conserved cysteine through the conserved F or W. Fields, in order: J gene, D gene, clone size, V gene, CDR3 protein, CDR3 DNA. A D gene is named only where the DNA matches it firmly. Rows may omit the clone size; those that give it use once, few, many or a size class.

j_gene: TRBJ2-3
d_gene: -
abundance: -
v_gene: TRBV20-1
CDR3aa: CSARERISTDTQYF
CDR3nt: TGCAGTGCTAGAGAACGCATATCAACAGATACGCAGTATTTT

j_gene: TRBJ1-6
d_gene: -
abundance: few
v_gene: TRBV20-1
CDR3aa: CSARTTVNSPLHF
CDR3nt: TGCAGTGCTAGGACTACAGTGAATTCACCCCTCCACTTT

j_gene: TRBJ1-5
d_gene: -
abundance: -
v_gene: TRBV20-1
CDR3aa: CSARSAGWQPQHF
CDR3nt: TGCAGTGCCCGCTCGGCAGGATGGCAGCCCCAGCATTTT

j_gene: TRBJ2-1
d_gene: -
abundance: -
v_gene: TRBV7-3
CDR3aa: CASSLFSAGAGNEQFF
CDR3nt: TGTGCCAGCAGCTTATTTTCGGCAGGGGCCGGCAATGAGCAGTTCTTC

j_gene: TRBJ2-7
d_gene: TRBD2
abundance: few
v_gene: TRBV9
CDR3aa: CASSVAGGGSYEQYF
CDR3nt: TGTGCCAGCAGCGTAGCCGGCGGGGGATCCTACGAGCAGTACTTC

j_gene: TRBJ2-4
d_gene: -
abundance: once
v_gene: TRBV19
CDR3aa: CASSIDSPGENIQYF
CDR3nt: TGTGCCAGTAGTATAGATTCGCCGGGTGAAAACATTCAGTACTTC

j_gene: TRBJ2-7
d_gene: -
abundance: -
v_gene: TRBV18
CDR3aa: CACSPSPILYEQYF
CDR3nt: TGTGCCTGCTCACCGAGCCCGATACTTTACGAGCAGTACTTC

j_gene: TRBJ2-5
d_gene: -
abundance: -
v_gene: TRBV7-8
CDR3aa: CASSLRRVQETQYF
CDR3nt: TGTGCCAGCAGCCTTAGGAGGGTCCAAGAGACCCAGTACTTC

j_gene: TRBJ1-4
d_gene: -
abundance: -
v_gene: TRBV30
CDR3aa: CAWTQGLGKLFF
CDR3nt: TGTGCCTGGACTCAGGGGTTGGGAAAACTGTTTTTT

j_gene: TRBJ2-5
d_gene: -
abundance: few
v_gene: TRBV20-1
CDR3aa: CSAQGQETQYF
CDR3nt: TGCAGTGCCCAAGGGCAAGAGACCCAGTACTTC

j_gene: TRBJ1-6
d_gene: -
abundance: -
v_gene: TRBV7-3
CDR3aa: CASSLVSGKYNSPLHF
CDR3nt: TGTGCCAGCAGCTTAGTGTCAGGGAAATATAATTCACCCCTCCACTTT

j_gene: TRBJ1-1
d_gene: -
abundance: -
v_gene: TRBV2
CDR3aa: CASRKTTLNTEAFF
CDR3nt: TGTGCCAGCAGGAAGACAACCCTGAACACTGAAGCTTTCTTT

j_gene: TRBJ2-1
d_gene: -
abundance: -
v_gene: TRBV7-2
CDR3aa: CASSSTSGEQFF
CDR3nt: TGTGCCAGCAGTTCGACGTCGGGTGAGCAGTTCTTC

j_gene: TRBJ2-3
d_gene: -
abundance: -
v_gene: TRBV10-2
CDR3aa: CASTMGTDTDTQYF
CDR3nt: TGCGCCAGCACGATGGGCACGGACACAGATACGCAGTATTTT

j_gene: TRBJ1-2
d_gene: -
abundance: few
v_gene: TRBV20-1
CDR3aa: CSAREFWGPRGDGYTF
CDR3nt: TGCAGTGCTAGAGAGTTCTGGGGTCCCCGGGGGGATGGCTACACCTTC

j_gene: TRBJ1-6
d_gene: TRBD1
abundance: -
v_gene: TRBV7-8
CDR3aa: CASSLTTGENSPLHF
CDR3nt: TGTGCCAGCAGCTTAACGACAGGGGAAAATTCACCCCTCCACTTT

j_gene: TRBJ2-5
d_gene: TRBD2
abundance: once
v_gene: TRBV30
CDR3aa: CAWSGSSGTGETQYF
CDR3nt: TGTGCCTGGAGTGGGAGTAGCGGGACGGGAGAGACCCAGTACTTC

j_gene: TRBJ2-5
d_gene: TRBD1
abundance: -
v_gene: TRBV7-8
CDR3aa: CASNDQGAPGETQYF
CDR3nt: TGTGCCAGCAATGACCAGGGGGCGCCAGGGGAGACCCAGTACTTC

j_gene: TRBJ1-1
d_gene: -
abundance: many
v_gene: TRBV7-2
CDR3aa: CASSLWGDTEAFF
CDR3nt: TGTGCCAGCAGCCTATGGGGGGACACTGAAGCTTTCTTT

j_gene: TRBJ1-1
d_gene: -
abundance: -
v_gene: TRBV12-3/TRBV12-4
CDR3aa: CASSFTLMNTEAFF
CDR3nt: TGTGCCAGCAGTTTTACCCTCATGAACACTGAAGCTTTCTTT

j_gene: TRBJ1-5
d_gene: TRBD1
abundance: -
v_gene: TRBV12-3/TRBV12-4
CDR3aa: CASSPRQGTTHNYSNQPQHF
CDR3nt: TGTGCCAGCAGCCCCAGACAGGGGACAACACATAATTATAGCAATCAGCCCCAGCATTTT

j_gene: TRBJ1-5
d_gene: -
abundance: -
v_gene: TRBV7-2
CDR3aa: CASSRGTYSNQPQHF
CDR3nt: TGTGCCAGCAGCCGCGGGACATATAGCAATCAGCCCCAGCATTTT

j_gene: TRBJ1-3
d_gene: -
abundance: -
v_gene: TRBV12-3/TRBV12-4
CDR3aa: CASSLTTGNTIYF
CDR3nt: TGTGCCAGCAGTTTGACGACTGGAAACACCATATATTTT

j_gene: TRBJ1-2
d_gene: -
abundance: few
v_gene: TRBV12-3/TRBV12-4
CDR3aa: CASSYRPGYGYTF
CDR3nt: TGTGCCAGCAGTTACCGGCCCGGCTATGGCTACACCTTC

j_gene: TRBJ1-3
d_gene: -
abundance: -
v_gene: TRBV2
CDR3aa: CASRPGYSGNTIYF
CDR3nt: TGTGCCAGCAGGCCGGGTTACTCTGGAAACACCATATATTTT

j_gene: TRBJ1-2
d_gene: TRBD1
abundance: few
v_gene: TRBV27
CDR3aa: CASSLSGQGYGYTF
CDR3nt: TGTGCCAGCAGTTTATCGGGACAGGGCTATGGCTACACCTTC

j_gene: TRBJ1-4
d_gene: -
abundance: few
v_gene: TRBV6-5
CDR3aa: CASSYDPTTSLFF
CDR3nt: TGTGCCAGCAGTTACGACCCTACAACATCACTGTTTTTT

j_gene: TRBJ2-5
d_gene: -
abundance: -
v_gene: TRBV7-3
CDR3aa: CASSYTRETQYF
CDR3nt: TGTGCCAGCAGTTACACTCGAGAGACCCAGTACTTC

j_gene: TRBJ1-1
d_gene: -
abundance: once
v_gene: TRBV7-3
CDR3aa: CASSPPDRNTEAFF
CDR3nt: TGTGCCAGCAGCCCCCCGGACAGAAACACTGAAGCTTTCTTT

j_gene: TRBJ1-1
d_gene: -
abundance: few
v_gene: TRBV28
CDR3aa: CASSLRGWAEAFF
CDR3nt: TGTGCCAGCAGTTTACGAGGTTGGGCTGAAGCTTTCTTT

j_gene: TRBJ2-7
d_gene: -
abundance: -
v_gene: TRBV20-1
CDR3aa: CSARDPDYEQYF
CDR3nt: TGCAGTGCTAGAGATCCGGATTACGAGCAGTACTTC

j_gene: TRBJ2-5
d_gene: -
abundance: -
v_gene: TRBV6-5
CDR3aa: CASSFSSELAGGETQYF
CDR3nt: TGTGCCAGCAGTTTTTCCTCCGAACTAGCCGGGGGAGAGACCCAGTACTTC